There are many counts of the clone carrying this T cell receptor (beta chain). The germline CDR1 and CDR2 sequences are KGHDR and SFDVKD. The CDR3 covers 16 residues. Trimming cost V 4 bases and J 1 base, with 13 bases left between them. One entry per CDR3 protein, called by TCRdb with MiXCR from the RT-PCR reads. The sample records roughly 550,000 distinct CDR3 sequences, around a quarter being singletons. This specimen comes from a study of response to subunit inactivated influenza vaccine. These data were also reused for a study on T cells expressing NK-cell markers. That study adds: cDNA encoding TCR beta was synthesized via 5'RACE template switching incorporating UMIs.

The material sequenced was CD4+ T cells sorted from PBMCs, taken approximately 13 days after vaccination. The rearrangement links TRBV24-1 to TRBJ2-1; D is uncertain. The source of this sequence is a man in his fifties or sixties who received an inactivated influenza vaccine. The CDR3 is CATSDRGVESYNEQFF. CDR3 sequence (DNA): TGTGCCACCAGTGACCGTGGGGTGGAATCCTACAATGAGCAGTTCTTC.